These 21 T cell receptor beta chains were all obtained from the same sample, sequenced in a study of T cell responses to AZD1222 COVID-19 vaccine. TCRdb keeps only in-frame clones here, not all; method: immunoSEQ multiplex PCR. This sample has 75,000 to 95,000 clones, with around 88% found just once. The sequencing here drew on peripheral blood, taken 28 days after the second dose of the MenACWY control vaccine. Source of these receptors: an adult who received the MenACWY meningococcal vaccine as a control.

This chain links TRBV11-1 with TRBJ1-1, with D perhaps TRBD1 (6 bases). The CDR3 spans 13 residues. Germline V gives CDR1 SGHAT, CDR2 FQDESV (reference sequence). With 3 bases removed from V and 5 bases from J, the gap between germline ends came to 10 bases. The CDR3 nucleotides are TGTGCCAGCAGCTTGCACAGGGATACTGAAGCTTTCTTT. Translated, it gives CASSLHRDTEAFF.

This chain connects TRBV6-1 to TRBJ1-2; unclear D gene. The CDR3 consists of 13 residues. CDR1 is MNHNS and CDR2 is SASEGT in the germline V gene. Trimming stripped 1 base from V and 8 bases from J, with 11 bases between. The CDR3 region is CASSEEVRGGYTF. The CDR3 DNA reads TGTGCCAGCAGTGAAGAGGTGCGGGGAGGCTACACCTTC.

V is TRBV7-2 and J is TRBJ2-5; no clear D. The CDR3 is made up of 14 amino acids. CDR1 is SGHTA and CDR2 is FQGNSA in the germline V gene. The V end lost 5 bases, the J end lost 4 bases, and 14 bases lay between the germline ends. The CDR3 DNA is TGTGCCAGCAGCCTAAATCAGGCTGGAGAGACCCAGTACTTC. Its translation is CASSLNQAGETQYF.

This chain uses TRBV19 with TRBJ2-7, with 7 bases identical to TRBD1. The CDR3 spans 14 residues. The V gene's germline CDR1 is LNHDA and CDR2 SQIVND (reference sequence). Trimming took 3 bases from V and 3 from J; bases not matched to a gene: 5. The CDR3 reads CASSISPGGYEQYF. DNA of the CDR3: TGTGCCAGTAGTATTTCTCCAGGGGGCTACGAGCAGTACTTC.

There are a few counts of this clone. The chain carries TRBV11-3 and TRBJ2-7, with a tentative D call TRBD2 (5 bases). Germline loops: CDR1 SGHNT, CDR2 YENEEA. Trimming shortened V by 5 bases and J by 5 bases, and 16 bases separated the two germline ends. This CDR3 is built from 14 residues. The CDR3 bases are TGTGCCAGCAGCGAAGGGAGCTTTGGCGACGAGCAGTACTTC. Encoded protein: CASSEGSFGDEQYF.

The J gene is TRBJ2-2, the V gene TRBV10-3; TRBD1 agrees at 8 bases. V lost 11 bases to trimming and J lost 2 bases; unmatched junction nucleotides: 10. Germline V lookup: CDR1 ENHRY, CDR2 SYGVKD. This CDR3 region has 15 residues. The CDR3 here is CAVPRDRPNTGELFF. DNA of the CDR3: TGTGCCGTACCCCGGGACAGGCCTAACACCGGGGAGCTGTTTTTT.

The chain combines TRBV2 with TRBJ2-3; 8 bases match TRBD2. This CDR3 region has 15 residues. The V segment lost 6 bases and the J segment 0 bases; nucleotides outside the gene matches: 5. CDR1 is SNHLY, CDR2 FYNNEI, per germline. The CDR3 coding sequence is TGTGCCAGCAGAGCTACTAGCGGTAGCACAGATACGCAGTATTTT. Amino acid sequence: CASRATSGSTDTQYF.

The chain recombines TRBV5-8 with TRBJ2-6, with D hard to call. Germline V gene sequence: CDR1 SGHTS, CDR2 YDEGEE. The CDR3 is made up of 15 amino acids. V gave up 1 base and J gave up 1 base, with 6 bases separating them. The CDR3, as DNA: TGTGCCAGCAGCTTGCGAACATCTGGGGCCAACGTCCTGACTTTC. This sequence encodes CASSLRTSGANVLTF.

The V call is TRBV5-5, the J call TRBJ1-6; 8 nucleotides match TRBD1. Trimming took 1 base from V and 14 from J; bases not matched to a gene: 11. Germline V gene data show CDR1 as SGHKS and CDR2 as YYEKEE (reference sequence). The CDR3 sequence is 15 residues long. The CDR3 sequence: CASSLLGQGVFSLHF. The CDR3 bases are TGTGCCAGCAGCTTGCTAGGACAGGGAGTTTTTTCCCTCCACTTT.

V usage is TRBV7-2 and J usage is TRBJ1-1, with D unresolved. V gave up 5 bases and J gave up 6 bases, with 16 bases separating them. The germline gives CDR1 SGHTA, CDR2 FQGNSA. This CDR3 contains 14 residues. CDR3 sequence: CASSLIGEGAEAFF. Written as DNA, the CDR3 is TGTGCCAGCAGCCTTATCGGGGAGGGCGCTGAAGCTTTCTTT.

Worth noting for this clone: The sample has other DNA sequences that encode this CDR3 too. CDR3 sequence reads: CSASPNYGYTF. The CDR3 DNA reads as TGCAGTGCTAGCCCTAACTATGGCTACACCTTC. The rearrangement joins TRBV20-1 to TRBJ1-2; no firm D call. Germline-derived CDR1 and CDR2 are DFQATT and SNEGSKA (reference sequence). This CDR3 region has 11 residues. The V end was cut by 3 bases, the J end by 0 bases, with 2 bases between.

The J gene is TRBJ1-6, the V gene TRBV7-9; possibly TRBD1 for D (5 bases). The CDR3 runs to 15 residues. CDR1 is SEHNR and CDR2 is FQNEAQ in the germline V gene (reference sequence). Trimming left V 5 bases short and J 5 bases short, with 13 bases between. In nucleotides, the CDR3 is TGTGCCAGCAGCCCCACGACAGATAATAATTCACCCCTCCACTTT. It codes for CASSPTTDNNSPLHF.

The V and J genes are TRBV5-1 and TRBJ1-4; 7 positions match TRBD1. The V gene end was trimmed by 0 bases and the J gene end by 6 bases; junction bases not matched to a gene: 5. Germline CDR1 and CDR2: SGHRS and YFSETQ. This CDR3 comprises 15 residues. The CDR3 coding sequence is TGCGCCAGCAGCTTGGAGACAGGGAGCGATGAAAAACTGTTTTTT. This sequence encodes CASSLETGSDEKLFF. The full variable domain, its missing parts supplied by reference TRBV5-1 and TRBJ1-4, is KAGVTQTPRYLIKTRGQQVTLSCSPISGHRSVSWYQQTPGQGLQFLFEYFSETQRNKGNFPGRFSGRQFSNSRSEMNVSTLELGDSALYLCASSLETGSDEKLFFGSGTQLSVL.

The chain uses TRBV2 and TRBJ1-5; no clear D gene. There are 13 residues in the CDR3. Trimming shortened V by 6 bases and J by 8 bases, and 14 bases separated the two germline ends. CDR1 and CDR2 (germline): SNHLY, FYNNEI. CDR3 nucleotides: TGTGCCAGCAGGGTTGGCAGGTCCAAGCCCCAGCATTTT. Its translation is CASRVGRSKPQHF. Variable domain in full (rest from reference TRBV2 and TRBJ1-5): EPEVTQTPSHQVTQMGQEVILRCVPISNHLYFYWYRQILGQKVEFLVSFYNNEISEKSEIFDDQFSVERPDGSNFTLKIRSTKLEDSAMYFCASRVGRSKPQHFGDGTRLSIL.

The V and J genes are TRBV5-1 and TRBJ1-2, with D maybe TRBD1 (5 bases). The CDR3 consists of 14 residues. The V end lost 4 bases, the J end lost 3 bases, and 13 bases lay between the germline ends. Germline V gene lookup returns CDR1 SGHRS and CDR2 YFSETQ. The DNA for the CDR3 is TGCGCCAGCAGCCCATCCGGGACGGACTATGGCTACACCTTC. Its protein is CASSPSGTDYGYTF.

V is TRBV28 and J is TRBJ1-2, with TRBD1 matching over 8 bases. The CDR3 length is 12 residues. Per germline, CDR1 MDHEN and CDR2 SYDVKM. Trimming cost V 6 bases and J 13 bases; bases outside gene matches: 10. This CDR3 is CASRGRTGSPTF. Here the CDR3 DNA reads TGTGCCAGCAGGGGTCGGACAGGGTCTCCCACCTTC.

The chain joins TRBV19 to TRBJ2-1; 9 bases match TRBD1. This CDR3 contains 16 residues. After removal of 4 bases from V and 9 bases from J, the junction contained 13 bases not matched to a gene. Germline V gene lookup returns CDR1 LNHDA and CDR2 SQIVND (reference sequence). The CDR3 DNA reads TGTGCCAGTAGTAGCCGGGCGGGACAGGGAGTGGGTGAGCAGTTCTTC. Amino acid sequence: CASSSRAGQGVGEQFF.

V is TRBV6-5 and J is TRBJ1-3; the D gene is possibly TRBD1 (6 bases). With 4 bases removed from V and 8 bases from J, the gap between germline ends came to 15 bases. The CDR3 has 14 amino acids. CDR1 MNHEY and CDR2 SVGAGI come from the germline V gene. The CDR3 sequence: CASSSRGRSDTIYF. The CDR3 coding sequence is TGTGCCAGCAGTTCCAGGGGACGGAGTGACACCATATATTTT.

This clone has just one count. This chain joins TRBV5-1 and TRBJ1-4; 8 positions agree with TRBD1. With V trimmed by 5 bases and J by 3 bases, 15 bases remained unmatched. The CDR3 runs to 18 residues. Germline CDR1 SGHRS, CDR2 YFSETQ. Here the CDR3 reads CASSRDRQKKDANEKLFF. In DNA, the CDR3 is TGCGCCAGCAGTCGGGACAGGCAGAAAAAGGATGCTAATGAAAAACTGTTTTTT.

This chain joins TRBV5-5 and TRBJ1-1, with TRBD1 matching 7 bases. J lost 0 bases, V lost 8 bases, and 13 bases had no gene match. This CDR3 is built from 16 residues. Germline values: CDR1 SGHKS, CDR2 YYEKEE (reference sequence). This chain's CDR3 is CASHRQGTTMNTEAFF. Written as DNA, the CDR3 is TGTGCCAGTCATAGACAGGGAACTACAATGAACACTGAAGCTTTCTTT.

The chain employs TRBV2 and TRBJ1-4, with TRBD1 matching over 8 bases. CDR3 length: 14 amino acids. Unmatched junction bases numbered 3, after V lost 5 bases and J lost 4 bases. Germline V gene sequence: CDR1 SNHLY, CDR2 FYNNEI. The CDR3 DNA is TGTGCCAGCAGTTTGACAGGGGTTAATGAAAAACTGTTTTTT. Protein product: CASSLTGVNEKLFF.